The next 12 T cell receptor beta chains were all read from a single sample in a study of T-cell reconstitution after alpha-beta-depleted transplantation in children. It was with unique molecular identifiers that the TCRbeta library was prepared. MiXCR, run by TCRdb on the PCR reads, gives a single entry per CDR3 protein. Of some 390,000 distinct CDR3 sequences listed, roughly 22% were seen once; the top ten hold less than 4.5%. Sequenced material: PBMCs from the stem cell graft donor, taken from the stem cell graft. Receptors originate from a human donor who donated a stem cell graft to a child with acute myeloid leukemia.

In the case of this clonotype: This clone may be a read error of a much larger clone one base away. The chain is built from TRBV7-2 and TRBJ2-1; D uncertain. The ends were cut back, 2 bases at V and 5 bases at J, with 4 bases in the middle. CDR1 and CDR2 from the germline V gene are SGHTA and FQGNSA. This CDR3 has 12 amino acids. In DNA, the CDR3 is TGTGCCAGCAGCTTAACCAACAATGAGCAGTTCTTC. It codes for CASSLTNNEQFF.

The chain carries TRBV10-3 and TRBJ2-5, with a tentative D call TRBD1 (6 bases). The CDR3 totals 13 residues. Germline V gene sequence: CDR1 ENHRY, CDR2 SYGVKD. Trimming removed 7 bases at V and 4 bases at J, with 13 bases between. CDR3 amino acids: CAINPGRGETQYF. CDR3 sequence (DNA): TGTGCCATCAATCCGGGCAGGGGAGAGACCCAGTACTTC.

This clonotype has at least ten counts. V and J are TRBV7-2 and TRBJ2-1, with D possibly TRBD2 on 6 matching bases. V lost 4 bases and J 7 bases, leaving 17 bases between the germline ends. Germline V gene sequence: CDR1 SGHTA, CDR2 FQGNSA. CDR3 length: 15 residues. The CDR3 sequence: CASSWGFVGRNEQFF. The CDR3 DNA sequence: TGTGCCAGCAGCTGGGGATTTGTGGGGAGGAATGAGCAGTTCTTC. Combining the CDR3 with reference TRBV7-2 and TRBJ2-1 gives the whole variable domain GAGVSQSPSNKVTEKGKDVELRCDPISGHTALYWYRQSLGQGLEFLIYFQGNSAPDKSGLPSDRFSAERTGGSVSTLTIQRTQQEDSAVYLCASSWGFVGRNEQFFGPGTRLTVL.

The chain couples TRBV5-1 to TRBJ2-2; 10 bases fit TRBD2. Per germline, CDR1 SGHRS and CDR2 YFSETQ. The V and J ends lost 0 bases and 0 bases, in that order; junction bases with no gene match: 8. The CDR3 is 19 amino acids. CDR3 nucleotides: TGCGCCAGCAGCTTGGCCGCGGGACTAGCGCTAACGAACACCGGGGAGCTGTTTTTT. It translates to CASSLAAGLALTNTGELFF.

The chain recombines TRBV20-1 with TRBJ2-6; D may be TRBD2 (5 bases). CDR3 length: 15 residues. Germline V gene sequence: CDR1 DFQATT, CDR2 SNEGSKA (reference sequence). The ends were cut back, 5 bases at V and 1 base at J, with 12 bases in the middle. In DNA, the CDR3 is TGCAGTGCTTTGGGGAGTTGGTCTGGGGCCAACGTCCTGACTTTC. This encodes CSALGSWSGANVLTF.

This clonotype was observed many times. The gene calls are TRBV20-1 and TRBJ2-1; 7 bases agree with TRBD1. CDR1 DFQATT and CDR2 SNEGSKA come from the germline V gene (reference sequence). V lost 3 bases and J lost 12; bases outside the gene matches: 17. This CDR3 is 15 amino acids long. The CDR3 DNA follows: TGCAGTGCTAGGCTAAGGGGGACAGTTCTTGTTGGGCAGTTCTTC. This translates into CSARLRGTVLVGQFF.

This chain connects TRBV12-3 or TRBV12-4 to TRBJ2-1; 9 nucleotides match TRBD2. V lost 8 bases, J lost 8 bases, and 13 bases stayed unmatched. The CDR3 totals 15 residues. In DNA, the CDR3 is TGTGCCAGCCGGCGCGGGAGGGCCTCGTGGGATGAGCAGTTCTTC. This encodes CASRRGRASWDEQFF.

The rearrangement joins TRBV7-9 to TRBJ2-5; TRBD2 aligns across 10 bases. The CDR3 contains 15 residues. Germline lookup yields CDR1 SEHNR and CDR2 FQNEAQ (reference sequence). V shed 2 bases and J 3 bases; nucleotides not matched to a gene: 3. CDR3 loop: CASSLTLAGEETQYF. Here the CDR3 DNA reads TGTGCCAGCAGCTTAACGCTAGCGGGAGAAGAGACCCAGTACTTC.

The chain couples TRBV13 to TRBJ2-3; possible D gene TRBD2, 6 bases. V was trimmed by 5 bases and J by 5 bases, leaving 20 bases between them. Germline values: CDR1 PRHDT, CDR2 FYEKMQ (reference sequence). The CDR3 extends over 16 amino acids. The CDR3 region is CASSARGTAIKDTQYF. The CDR3 nucleotides are TGTGCCAGCAGCGCACGGGGGACCGCAATTAAAGATACGCAGTATTTT. Full variable domain (remainder filled in from reference TRBV13 and TRBJ2-3): AAGVIQSPRHLIKEKRETATLKCYPIPRHDTVYWYQQGPGQDPQFLISFYEKMQSDKGSIPDRFSAQQFSDYHSELNMSSLELGDSALYFCASSARGTAIKDTQYFGPGTRLTVL.

This clonotype was seen a handful of times. DNA for the CDR3: TGTGCCATCAGCAGGACAGGGACCTCCACCATATATTTT. It yields the protein CAISRTGTSTIYF. The J gene is TRBJ1-3, the V gene TRBV10-3; 8 bases match TRBD1. This CDR3 is built from 13 residues. The germline CDR1 and CDR2 sequences are ENHRY and SYGVKD. Losses at the gene ends were 6 bases for V and 9 bases for J; bases not matched to a gene: 7.

A few counts support this clonotype. The CDR3 coding sequence is TGTGCCAGCAACAGGGGGCTGAACACTGAAGCTTTCTTT. Translating gives CASNRGLNTEAFF. The chain recombines TRBV6-2 or TRBV6-3 with TRBJ1-1, with 9 bases fitting TRBD1. Per the germline V gene, CDR1 is MNHEY and CDR2 is SVGEGT. The CDR3 contains 13 residues. The V and J ends lost 7 bases and 0 bases, in that order; junction bases with no gene match: 0.

The chain uses TRBV11-2 and TRBJ2-7, with 9 bases lining up with TRBD2. V trimming: 2 bases; J trimming: 2 bases; junction bases outside the gene matches: 13. CDR1 is SGHAT and CDR2 is FQNNGV in the germline V gene. The CDR3 runs 18 residues. The CDR3 DNA follows: TGTGCCAGCAGCTTATCTCGGACTAGCGTGCGAGGGGCCTACGAGCAGTACTTC. It encodes CASSLSRTSVRGAYEQYF.